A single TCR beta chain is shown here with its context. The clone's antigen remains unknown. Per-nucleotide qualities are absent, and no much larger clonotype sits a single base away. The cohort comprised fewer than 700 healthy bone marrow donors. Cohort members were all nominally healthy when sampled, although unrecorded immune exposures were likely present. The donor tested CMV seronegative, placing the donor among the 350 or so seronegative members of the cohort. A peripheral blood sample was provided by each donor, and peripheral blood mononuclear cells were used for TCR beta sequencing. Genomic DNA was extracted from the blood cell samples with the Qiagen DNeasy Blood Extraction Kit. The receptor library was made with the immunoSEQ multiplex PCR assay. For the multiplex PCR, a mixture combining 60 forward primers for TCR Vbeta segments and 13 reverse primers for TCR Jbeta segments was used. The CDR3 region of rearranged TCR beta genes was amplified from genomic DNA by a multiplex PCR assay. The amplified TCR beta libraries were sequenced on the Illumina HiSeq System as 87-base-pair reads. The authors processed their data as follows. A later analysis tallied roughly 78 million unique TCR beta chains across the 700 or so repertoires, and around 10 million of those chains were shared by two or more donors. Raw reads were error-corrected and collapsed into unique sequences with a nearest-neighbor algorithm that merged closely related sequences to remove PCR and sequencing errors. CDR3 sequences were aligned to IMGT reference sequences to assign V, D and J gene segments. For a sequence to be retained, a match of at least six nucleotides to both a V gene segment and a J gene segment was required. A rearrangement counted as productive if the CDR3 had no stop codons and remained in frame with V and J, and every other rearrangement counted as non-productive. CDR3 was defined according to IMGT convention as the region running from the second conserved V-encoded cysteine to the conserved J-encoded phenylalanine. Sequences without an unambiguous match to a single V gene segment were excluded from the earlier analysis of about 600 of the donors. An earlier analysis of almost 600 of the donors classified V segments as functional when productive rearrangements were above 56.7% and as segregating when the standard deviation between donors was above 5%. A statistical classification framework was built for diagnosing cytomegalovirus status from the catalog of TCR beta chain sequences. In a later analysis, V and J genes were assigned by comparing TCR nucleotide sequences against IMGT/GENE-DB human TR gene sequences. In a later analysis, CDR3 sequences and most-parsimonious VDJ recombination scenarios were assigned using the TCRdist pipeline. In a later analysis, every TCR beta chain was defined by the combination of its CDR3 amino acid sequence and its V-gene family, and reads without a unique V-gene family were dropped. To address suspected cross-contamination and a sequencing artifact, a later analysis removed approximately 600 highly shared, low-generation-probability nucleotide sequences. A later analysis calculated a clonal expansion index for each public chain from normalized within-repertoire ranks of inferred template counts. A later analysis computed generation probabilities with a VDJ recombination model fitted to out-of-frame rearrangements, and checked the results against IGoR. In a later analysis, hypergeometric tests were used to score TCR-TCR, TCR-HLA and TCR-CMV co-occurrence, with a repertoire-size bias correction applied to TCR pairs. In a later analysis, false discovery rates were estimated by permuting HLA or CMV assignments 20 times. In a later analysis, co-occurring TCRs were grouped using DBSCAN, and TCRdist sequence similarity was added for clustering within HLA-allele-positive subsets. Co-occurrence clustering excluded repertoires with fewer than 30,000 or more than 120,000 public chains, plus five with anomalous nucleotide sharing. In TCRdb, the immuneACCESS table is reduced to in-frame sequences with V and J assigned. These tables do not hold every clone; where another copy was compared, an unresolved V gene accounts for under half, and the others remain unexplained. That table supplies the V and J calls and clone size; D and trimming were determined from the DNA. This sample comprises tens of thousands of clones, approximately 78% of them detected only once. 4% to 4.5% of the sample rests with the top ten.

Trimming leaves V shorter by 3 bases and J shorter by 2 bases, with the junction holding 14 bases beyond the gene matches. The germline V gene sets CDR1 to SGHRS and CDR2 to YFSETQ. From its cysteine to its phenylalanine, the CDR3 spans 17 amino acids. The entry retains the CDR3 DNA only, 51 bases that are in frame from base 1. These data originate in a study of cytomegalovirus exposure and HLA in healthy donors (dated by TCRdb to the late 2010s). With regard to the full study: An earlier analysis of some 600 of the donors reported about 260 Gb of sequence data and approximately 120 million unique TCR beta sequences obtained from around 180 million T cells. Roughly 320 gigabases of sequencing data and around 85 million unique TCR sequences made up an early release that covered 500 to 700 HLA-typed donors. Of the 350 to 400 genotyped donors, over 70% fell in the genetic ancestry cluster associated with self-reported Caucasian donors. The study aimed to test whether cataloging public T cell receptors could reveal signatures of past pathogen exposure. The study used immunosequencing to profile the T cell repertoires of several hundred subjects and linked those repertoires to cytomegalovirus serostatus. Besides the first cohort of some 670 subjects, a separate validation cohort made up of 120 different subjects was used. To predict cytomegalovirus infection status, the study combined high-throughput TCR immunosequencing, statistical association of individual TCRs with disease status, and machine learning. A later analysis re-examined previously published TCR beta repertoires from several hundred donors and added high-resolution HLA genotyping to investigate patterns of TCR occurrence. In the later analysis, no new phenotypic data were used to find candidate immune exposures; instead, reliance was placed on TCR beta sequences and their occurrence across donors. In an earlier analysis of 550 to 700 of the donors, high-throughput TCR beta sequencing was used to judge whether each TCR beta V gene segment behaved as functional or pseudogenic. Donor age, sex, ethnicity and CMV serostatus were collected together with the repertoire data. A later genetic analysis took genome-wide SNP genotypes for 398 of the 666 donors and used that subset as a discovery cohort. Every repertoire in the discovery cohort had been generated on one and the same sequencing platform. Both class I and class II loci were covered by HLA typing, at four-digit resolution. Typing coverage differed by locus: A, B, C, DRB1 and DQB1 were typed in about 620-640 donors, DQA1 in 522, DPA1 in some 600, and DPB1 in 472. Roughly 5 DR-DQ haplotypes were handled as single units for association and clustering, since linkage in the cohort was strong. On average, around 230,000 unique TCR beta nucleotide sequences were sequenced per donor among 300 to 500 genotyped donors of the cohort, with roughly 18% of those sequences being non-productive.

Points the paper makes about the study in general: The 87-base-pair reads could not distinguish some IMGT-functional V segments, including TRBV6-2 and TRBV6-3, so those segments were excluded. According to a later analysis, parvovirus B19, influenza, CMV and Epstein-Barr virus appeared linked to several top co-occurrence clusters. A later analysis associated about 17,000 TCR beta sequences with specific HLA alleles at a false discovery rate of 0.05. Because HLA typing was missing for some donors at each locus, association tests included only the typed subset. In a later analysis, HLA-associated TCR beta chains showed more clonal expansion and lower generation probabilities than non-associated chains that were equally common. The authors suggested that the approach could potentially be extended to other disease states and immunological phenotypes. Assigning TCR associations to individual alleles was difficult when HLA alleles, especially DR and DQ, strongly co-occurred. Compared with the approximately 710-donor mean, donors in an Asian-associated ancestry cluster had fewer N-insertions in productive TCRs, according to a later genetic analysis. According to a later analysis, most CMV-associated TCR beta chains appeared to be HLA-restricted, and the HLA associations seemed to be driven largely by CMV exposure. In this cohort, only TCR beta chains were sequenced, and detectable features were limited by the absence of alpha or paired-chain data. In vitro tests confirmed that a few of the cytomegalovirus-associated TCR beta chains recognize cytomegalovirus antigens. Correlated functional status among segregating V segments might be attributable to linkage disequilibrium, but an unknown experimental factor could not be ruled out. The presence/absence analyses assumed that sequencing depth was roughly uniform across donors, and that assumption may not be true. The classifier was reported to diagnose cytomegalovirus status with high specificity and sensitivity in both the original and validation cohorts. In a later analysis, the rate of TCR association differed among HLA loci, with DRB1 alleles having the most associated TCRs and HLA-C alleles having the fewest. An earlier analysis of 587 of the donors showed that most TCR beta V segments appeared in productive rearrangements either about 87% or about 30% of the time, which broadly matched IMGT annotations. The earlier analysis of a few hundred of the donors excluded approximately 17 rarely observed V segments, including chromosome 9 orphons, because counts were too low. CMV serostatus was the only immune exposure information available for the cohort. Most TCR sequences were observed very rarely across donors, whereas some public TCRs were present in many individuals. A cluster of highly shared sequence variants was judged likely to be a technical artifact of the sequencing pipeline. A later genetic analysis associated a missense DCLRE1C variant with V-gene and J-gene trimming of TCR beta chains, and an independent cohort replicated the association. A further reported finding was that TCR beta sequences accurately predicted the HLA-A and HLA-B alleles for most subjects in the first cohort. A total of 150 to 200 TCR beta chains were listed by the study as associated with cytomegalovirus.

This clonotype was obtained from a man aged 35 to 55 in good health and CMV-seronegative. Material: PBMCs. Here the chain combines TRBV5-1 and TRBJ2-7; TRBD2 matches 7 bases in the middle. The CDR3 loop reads CASSSGLVGRGTYEQYF. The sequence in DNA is TGCGCCAGCAGCTCCGGCTTAGTAGGGCGGGGGACCTACGAGCAGTACTTC.